The T cell receptor beta chain under discussion was sequenced for a study of molecular identifiers for immune sequencing clone quantification. This CDR3 contains 18 residues. Germline-derived CDR1 and CDR2 are MNHEY and SMNVEV (reference sequence). Trimming cost V 1 base and J 0 bases; bases outside gene matches: 5. TCRdb fed the PCR reads into MiXCR, producing one record per CDR3 protein. The table includes about 640,000 distinct CDR3 sequences, about 20% detected once. This clonotype was observed at least ten times. The chain employs TRBV27 and TRBJ2-3; 12 bases are a match to TRBD2. This receptor was obtained from a human donor in good health. Some libraries in this study had Jurkat cell RNA spiked in. The sample consisted of naive CD8+ T cells from blood, with Jurkat cell RNA spiked in. Documented subset: FACS-sorted CD8+CD4-CCR7+CD45RA+ naive T cells. Here the CDR3 reads CASSLLGTSGPSTDTQYF. CDR3 nucleotides: TGTGCCAGCAGTTTATTAGGGACTAGCGGGCCTAGCACAGATACGCAGTATTTT.